This T cell receptor (beta chain) was retrieved from a study of cytomegalovirus exposure and HLA in healthy donors. General study points: Later, an analysis showed that TCR beta chains associated with HLA were more clonally expanded than others that were equally common. The authors confirmed in vitro that three CMV-associated chains were specific for CMV antigens.

The PCR ran on 60 Vbeta and 13 Jbeta primers. Libraries were prepared by immunoSEQ multiplex PCR; TCRdb keeps only in-frame clonotypes and omits some of them. There are about 120,000 clones in the sample, with under 2% held by the top ten. A word on this clone: The antigen is undetermined.

Sequencing was done on a sample of PBMCs. The receptor comes from a man younger than 30 in good health and CMV-seronegative.

CDR3 nucleotide sequence: TGTGCCAGCAGCGCCTACTCAAGGACTACGAACACCGGGGAGCTGTTTTTT. It codes for CASSAYSRTTNTGELFF. The chain links TRBV9 to TRBJ2-2; a possible D gene is TRBD2 (6 bases). The CDR3 is made up of 17 amino acids. Germline V gene lookup returns CDR1 SGDLS and CDR2 YYNGEE. Trimming took 3 bases from V and 0 from J, leaving 15 bases between them.